This TCR beta chain was captured in a study of shared clonotypes between healthy human individuals (dated by TCRdb to about 2020). A note on the overall study: The cohort included three men and a couple of women between 18 and 49 years of age. For each donor, CD4 naive and CD4 memory were each run on three plates, CD8 naive on two plates, and CD8 memory on one plate. Blood TCR repertoires of roughly five healthy adults were deeply sequenced to estimate repertoire size and the extent of clonotype sharing between individuals. To increase sequencing depth and limit assay-specific biases, TCR repertoire library preparation and sequencing were carried out by different laboratories using diverse techniques. Between about 0.85 and 10 billion PBMCs per donor were obtained by leukapheresis.

Healthy HIV-negative adults with no recently reported acute infections or vaccinations were included as donors. Every donor was a Caucasian adult living in Nashville, Tennessee, USA. CD4+ T cells were enriched by magnetic negative selection; naive cells were then positively selected on CD45RA, and the negative fraction formed the memory subset. Blood was obtained by leukapheresis, after which PBMCs were separated by Ficoll-Histopaque density gradient centrifugation and cryopreserved in liquid nitrogen vapor phase. Analytical flow cytometry was used to check the purity and quantity of each magnetically sorted T cell population. Genomic DNA was isolated from every sorted fraction and measured by UV absorbance on a Nanodrop 2000c. Here is what the overall study found, with its caveats: Even with the large sequencing depth, rarefaction of the sorted-subset datasets indicated that sequencing was incomplete. Based on pairwise subsampling, the degree of clonotype sharing among donors was expected to be affected by sequencing depth. The small number of donors limited the genetic and exposure-history diversity represented. Naive subsets generally had larger estimated clonotype richness than memory subsets did. Compared with non-shared clonotypes, clonotypes shared by all four sorted-subset donors had higher generation probabilities. Sampling was restricted to blood, and TCR repertoires in tissue are likely to differ from TCR repertoires in blood. When a few donors were compared, the shared fraction of clonotypes was roughly 4.8% for naive CD4, 3.5% to 4% for naive CD8, 2% to 2.5% for memory CD4, and less than 0.5% for memory CD8.

Using the deep immunoSEQ assay, multiplex PCR amplified TCR CDR3 regions from genomic DNA. Extracted genomic DNA from each cell subset was distributed evenly across all wells of several immunoSEQ 96-well plates, and each plate was treated as a replicate. For sorted subsets, each replicate PCR was loaded with roughly 0.2 ug genomic DNA, equivalent to about 33,000 T cell genomes. Purified libraries were quantified with a Qubit 3.0 fluorometer, sized on a Bioanalyzer 2100, and re-quantified with the KAPA Library Quantification kit. Every immunoSEQ 96-well plate was sequenced on a separate single-read 150-cycle Illumina NextSeq 550 flow cell. The source study handled its data this way. The immunoSEQ output contained only junctional sequences without quality scores, so filtering could not match that applied to full-length reads. Sequences were annotated with PyIR, a Python wrapper for IgBLAST v1.9, using IMGT germline references to assign V/J genes and CDR3. Reads were removed for weak V/J assignments (E-value above 1e-6), missing CDR3, stop codons, out-of-frame junctions, or ambiguous translated residues. V3J clonotypes were defined by identical inferred V gene, J gene, and CDR3 amino acid sequence. The percentage overlap between two repertoires was calculated by dividing the number of shared unique clonotypes by the size of the smaller repertoire. Three approaches were used to assess repertoire richness: RTK rarefaction, the Chao1 estimator, and Recon v2.1 estimates of unobserved clonotypes. OLGA was used to compute generation probabilities for all TCRbeta clonotypes that the gDNA method yielded from a few donors. TCRdb holds this immuneACCESS table with in-frame rearrangements only. Some clones are missing; in checked studies, unresolved V genes explain under half, and the rest has no known cause. From that table come the V and J calls and clone size; the DNA was used to work out D and trimming. The sample profile shows hundreds of thousands of clones; about 74% of them were found once. Roughly 1.7% of the sample is held by the ten biggest clonotypes.

After removal of 5 bases from V and 4 bases from J, the junction retains 5 bases not matched to a gene. The germline V gene provides CDR1 SGHTA and CDR2 FQGTGA. The CDR3 runs 14 amino acids, cysteine and phenylalanine included. Kept here is only the CDR3 DNA, which spans 42 bases and is read in frame from base 1. To note about this clone: Its antigen is currently not known. The sample holds no much larger clone one base away, and base qualities are not on file.

The chain uses TRBV7-3 and TRBJ2-1, with 7 middle bases fitting TRBD1. This TCR was sampled from a woman aged 25 to 45 in good health. The sequenced sample consisted of memory CD4+ T cells sorted from blood. The sample's cell subset or site label, decoded: CD45RA-negative fraction. The CDR3 in this case is CASSPGQPYNEQFF. The nucleotide sequence is TGTGCCAGCAGCCCGGGACAGCCATACAATGAGCAGTTCTTC.